Shown below are 9 T cell receptor beta chains from a single sample sequenced in a study of cytomegalovirus exposure and HLA in healthy donors. The PCR had 60 Vbeta and 13 Jbeta primers. The data were produced by immunoSEQ multiplex PCR, yet TCRdb's version contains in-frame clones alone and is incomplete. The sample includes over 100,000 clones, about three quarters of them seen just once. The specimen was PBMCs. The receptors derive from a man aged 55-75 years in good health and CMV-seropositive.

The rearrangement uses TRBV9 and TRBJ1-5; 8 nucleotides line up with TRBD1. The CDR3 length is 16 residues. V shed 4 bases, J shed 3 bases, and the junction held 9 bases outside the gene matches. Germline V gene lookup returns CDR1 SGDLS and CDR2 YYNGEE. The CDR3 bases are TGTGCCAGCAGCTCCTCAGCGGGACAGGTCAATCAGCCCCAGCATTTT. It encodes CASSSSAGQVNQPQHF.

This clone is termed medium-sized. The chain has TRBV2 and TRBJ2-2; 12 positions agree with TRBD2. The V segment lost 7 bases and the J segment 4 bases; nucleotides outside the gene matches: 13. The germline gives CDR1 SNHLY, CDR2 FYNNEI. The CDR3 covers 18 residues. CDR3 region: CASKRASGGATFTGELFF. The CDR3 coding sequence is TGTGCCAGCAAGAGGGCTAGCGGGGGGGCTACGTTCACCGGGGAGCTGTTTTTT.

This chain connects TRBV5-1 to TRBJ1-2; tentatively, D is TRBD1 (6 bases). Trimming left V 0 bases short and J 8 bases short, with 14 bases between. Germline V gene sequence: CDR1 SGHRS, CDR2 YFSETQ. The CDR3 runs 14 residues. CDR3 coding DNA: TGCGCCAGCAGCTTGGAAGGGGGGGTCGGCGGCTACACCTTC. Encoded protein: CASSLEGGVGGYTF.

This clone has just a few counts. The gene calls are TRBV5-5 and TRBJ2-1; no clear D gene. The V end was cut by 4 bases, the J end by 0 bases, with 11 bases between. Germline V lookup: CDR1 SGHKS, CDR2 YYEKEE (reference sequence). This CDR3 spans 15 amino acids. The CDR3: CASSKQLNSYNEQFF. The CDR3 nucleotides read TGTGCCAGCAGCAAACAGCTGAACTCCTACAATGAGCAGTTCTTC.

The chain combines TRBV4-1 with TRBJ2-3; 7 nucleotides agree with TRBD2. The CDR3 is made up of 16 amino acids. The V gene end was trimmed by 5 bases and the J gene end by 2 bases; junction bases not matched to a gene: 10. The germline CDR1 and CDR2 sequences are MGHRA and YSYEKL. The CDR3 bases are TGCGCCAGCAGCGGGAACCCCGGGGGGTCCACAGATACGCAGTATTTT. It encodes CASSGNPGGSTDTQYF.

The V call is TRBV2, the J call TRBJ1-5; 9 bases are a match to TRBD1. The CDR3 extends over 16 amino acids. The V gene's germline CDR1 is SNHLY and CDR2 FYNNEI. V was clipped by 4 bases and J by 2 bases; unmatched bases: 6. The DNA for the CDR3 is TGTGCCAGCAGTGGGAACAGGGGGCAGGGCAATCAGCCCCAGCATTTT. Translating gives CASSGNRGQGNQPQHF.

This chain uses TRBV13 with TRBJ2-7; tentatively, D is TRBD1 (6 bases). Deletions cut 5 bases from V and 2 bases from J, with 19 bases between. This CDR3 has 16 residues. The V gene's germline CDR1 is PRHDT and CDR2 FYEKMQ (reference sequence). As DNA, the CDR3 is TGTGCCAGCAGCGCACTCGCAGGGGTTTCGCCCTACGAGCAGTACTTC. This gives the protein CASSALAGVSPYEQYF.

The chain links TRBV6-5 to TRBJ1-2; the D gene is possibly TRBD1 (5 bases). Trimming removed 8 bases at V and 4 bases at J, with 17 bases between. CDR3 length: 14 amino acids. Looked up from germline, CDR1 is MNHEY and CDR2 is SVGAGI. The CDR3 bases are TGTGCCAGCGGGACTGAGCCATTAGGCTATGGCTACACCTTC. Amino acid sequence: CASGTEPLGYGYTF.

The V gene is TRBV6-6, the J gene TRBJ1-2; possibly TRBD1 for D (5 bases). CDR1 and CDR2 from the germline V gene are MNHNY and SVGAGI (reference sequence). The length of the CDR3 is 13 residues. The V gene lost 2 bases and the J gene lost 5 bases, with 9 bases spanning the gap. The CDR3 here is CASSYDSNYGYTF. CDR3 bases: TGTGCCAGCAGTTACGACAGCAATTATGGCTACACCTTC.